Described below is a single T cell receptor beta chain sequence and its context. This entry is derived from a study of blood T cell repertoires in COVID-19. Background on the study: The samples span acute and convalescent COVID-19 from the United States, Italy and Spain. Sources were T cells, B-cell-depleted T cells, or PBMCs; the material itself was cDNA or gDNA.

It was during active infection that Seattle patients were enrolled and then longitudinally followed. Authors' analysis steps: The assay estimated nucleated cells by amplifying reference gene primers. The protocol was immunoSEQ multiplex PCR, while the TCRdb copy is restricted to in-frame clones and leaves out a portion. Clone size and the V and J calls come from that table; the DNA yielded D and trimming. This repertoire shows around 200,000 clones, under 85% found once; its top ten account for about 1.3%. The V end was cut by 3 bases, the J end by 6 bases, with 9 bases between. This CDR3 region has 13 residues. Germline V gives CDR1 SGHTA, CDR2 FQGNSA.

This TCR was recovered from a woman in her twenties or thirties with COVID-19, enrolled during active disease. Sequencing was done on a sample of peripheral blood. This chain uses TRBV7-2 with TRBJ2-1; no clear D gene. The CDR3 is CASSFYNTNEQFF. The CDR3 coding sequence is TGTGCCAGCAGCTTTTACAACACCAATGAGCAGTTCTTC.